The present TCR beta chain was sequenced within a study of cytomegalovirus exposure and HLA in healthy donors. As for the study in general: Approximately 170 million T cells yielded over 90 million unique TCR beta sequences in earlier analysis.

V was pared by 2 bases and J by 4 bases, with 18 bases between. This CDR3 spans 18 amino acids. Per the germline V gene, CDR1 is SGHAT and CDR2 is FQNNGV. Study conclusions and caveats: The authors later found most CMV-associated TCR beta chains appeared HLA-restricted.

Worth noting for this clone: What it binds is not known.

PCR involved 60 Vbeta and 13 Jbeta primers. As processed by the authors: Around 10 million of the 80 million or so unique TCR beta chains counted in a later analysis were shared. Clones were read by immunoSEQ multiplex PCR, and TCRdb kept only the in-frame ones, dropping some. That table gives V, J and clone size, and the DNA gave D and trimming. Here the sample spans about 150,000 clones, approximately 80% being singletons. The receptor was derived from a woman younger than 30 in good health and CMV-seronegative. The chain employs TRBV11-2 and TRBJ2-6, with D possibly matching TRBD1 (5 bases). Sample: PBMCs. Here the CDR3 DNA reads TGTGCCAGCAGCTTACTAAAGGGTAGGGGTGTGGGGGCCAACGTCCTGACTTTC. Amino acids: CASSLLKGRGVGANVLTF.